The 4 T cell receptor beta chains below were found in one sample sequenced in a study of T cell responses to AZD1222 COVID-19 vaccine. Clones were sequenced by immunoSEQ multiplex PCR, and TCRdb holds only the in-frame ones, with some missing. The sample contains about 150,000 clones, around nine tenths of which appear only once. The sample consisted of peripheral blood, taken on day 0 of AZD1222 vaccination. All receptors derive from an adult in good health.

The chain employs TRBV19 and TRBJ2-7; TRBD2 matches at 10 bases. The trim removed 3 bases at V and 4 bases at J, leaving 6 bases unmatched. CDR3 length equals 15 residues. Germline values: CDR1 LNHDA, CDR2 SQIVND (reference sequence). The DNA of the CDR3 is TGTGCCAGTAGTATCGGACTAGCGGAAGTTTACGAGCAGTACTTC. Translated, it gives CASSIGLAEVYEQYF. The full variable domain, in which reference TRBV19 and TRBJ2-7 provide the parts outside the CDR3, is DGGITQSPKYLFRKEGQNVTLSCEQNLNHDAMYWYRQDPGQGLRLIYYSQIVNDFQKGDIAEGYSVSREKKESFPLTVTSAQKNPTAFYLCASSIGLAEVYEQYFGPGTRLTVT.

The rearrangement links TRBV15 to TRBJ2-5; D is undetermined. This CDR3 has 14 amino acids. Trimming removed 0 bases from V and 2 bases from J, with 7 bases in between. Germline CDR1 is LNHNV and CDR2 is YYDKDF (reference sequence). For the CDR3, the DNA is TGTGCCACCAGCAGAGAACTCGGACAAGAGACCCAGTACTTC. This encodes CATSRELGQETQYF.

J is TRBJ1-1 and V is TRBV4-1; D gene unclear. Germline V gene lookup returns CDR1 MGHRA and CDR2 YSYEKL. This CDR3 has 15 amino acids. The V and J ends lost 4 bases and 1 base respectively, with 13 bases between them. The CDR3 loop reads CASSLGPQTNTEAFF. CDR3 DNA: TGCGCCAGCAGCCTCGGACCCCAAACGAACACTGAAGCTTTCTTT.

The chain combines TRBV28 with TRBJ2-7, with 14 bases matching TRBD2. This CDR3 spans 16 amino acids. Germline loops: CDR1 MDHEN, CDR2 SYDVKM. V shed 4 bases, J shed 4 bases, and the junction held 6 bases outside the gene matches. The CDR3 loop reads CASSSGLAGGPYEQYF. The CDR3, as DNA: TGTGCCAGCAGTTCCGGACTAGCGGGAGGACCTTACGAGCAGTACTTC. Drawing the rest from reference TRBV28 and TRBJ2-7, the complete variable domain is DVKVTQSSRYLVKRTGEKVFLECVQDMDHENMFWYRQDPGLGLRLIYFSYDVKMKEKGDIPEGYSVSREKKERFSLILESASTNQTSMYLCASSSGLAGGPYEQYFGPGTRLTVT.